The 23 T cell receptor beta chains listed next were all sequenced from one sample in a study of T cells in Graves' hyperthyroidism and ophthalmopathy. It was RNA transcripts that yielded the amplified TCR beta CDR3 regions. When the TCR CDR3 underwent first-round RT-PCR, the HTBI primer set was used. From the multiplex PCR reads, TCRdb called clonotypes with MiXCR, one entry per CDR3 protein. There are 350,000 to 500,000 distinct CDR3 sequences in the sample; approximately 13% occur only once, and about 5% lies in the top ten. Sequenced input: blood. These receptors came from a woman under 30 with Graves' hyperthyroidism.

This clonotype appeared a few times. With a much larger clone just one base away, this may be a read error. The chain uses TRBV7-9 and TRBJ2-1; 7 bases agree with TRBD1. With 8 bases clipped from V and 2 bases from J, the junction kept 9 bases outside the gene matches. CDR3 length equals 15 residues. Germline assignment: CDR1 SEHNR and CDR2 FQNEAQ (reference sequence). CDR3 sequence: CASGSDRGPYNEQFF. CDR3 bases: TGTGCCAGCGGCTCAGATAGGGGGCCCTACAATGAGCAGTTCTTC.

This clonotype is a singleton in its sample. This chain connects TRBV28 to TRBJ2-7; TRBD1 agrees at 8 bases. This CDR3 contains 15 residues. From germline, CDR1 is MDHEN and CDR2 SYDVKM. The V and J ends lost 6 bases and 6 bases, in that order; junction bases with no gene match: 13. Written as DNA, the CDR3 is TGTGCCAGCAGCGACTCTGGACAGGGACAATTCGAGCAGTACTTC. Its translation is CASSDSGQGQFEQYF. Combining the CDR3 with reference TRBV28 and TRBJ2-7 gives the whole variable domain DVKVTQSSRYLVKRTGEKVFLECVQDMDHENMFWYRQDPGLGLRLIYFSYDVKMKEKGDIPEGYSVSREKKERFSLILESASTNQTSMYLCASSDSGQGQFEQYFGPGTRLTVT.

The sample holds a few counts of this clonotype. CDR3 sequence (DNA): TGTGCCAGCAGTGGAAGACAGGGGGCTTCTGGAAACACCATATATTTT. Its translation: CASSGRQGASGNTIYF. The rearrangement links TRBV6-1 to TRBJ1-3, with 10 nucleotides matching TRBD1. The CDR3 extends over 16 amino acids. Germline CDR1 and CDR2: MNHNS and SASEGT. The junction had 4 bases not matched to a gene; V was cut back by 4 bases and J by 1 base.

In its sample, this clonotype was seen a few times. V is TRBV24-1 and J is TRBJ2-7; no clear D gene. Between the trimmed V and J ends, which lost 5 bases and 0 bases, there was a span of 7 bases. CDR1 KGHDR and CDR2 SFDVKD come from the germline V gene. This CDR3 is 13 amino acids long. In nucleotides, the CDR3 is TGTGCCACCAGTGTGGGAAGCTCCTACGAGCAGTACTTC. Translating gives CATSVGSSYEQYF.

This clonotype turned up a few times. V is TRBV28 and J is TRBJ2-2, with TRBD2 identical over 7 bases. J gave up 2 bases and V 5 bases, and 8 bases lay outside the gene matches. The CDR3 has 16 amino acids. CDR1 and CDR2 from the germline V gene are MDHEN and SYDVKM. CDR3: CASSPGASGNTGELFF. The CDR3 DNA follows: TGTGCCAGCAGTCCTGGCGCTAGCGGTAACACCGGGGAGCTGTTTTTT.

Only a few counts were recorded for this clonotype. This chain links TRBV4-2 with TRBJ1-5, with 9 bases lining up with TRBD1. The CDR3 runs 13 residues. CDR1 LGHNA and CDR2 YNFKEQ come from the germline V gene. Trimming removed 7 bases from V and 6 bases from J; junction bases left unmatched: 4. CDR3 region: CASNSDRGQPQHF. CDR3 nucleotides: TGTGCCAGCAACTCGGACAGGGGTCAGCCCCAGCATTTT.

This clonotype was recorded many times. The V gene is TRBV11-1, the J gene TRBJ2-7; the D is unclear. The V end was cut by 3 bases, the J end by 0 bases, with 15 bases between. Germline lookup yields CDR1 SGHAT and CDR2 FQDESV (reference sequence). The CDR3 totals 16 residues. This CDR3 is CASSFFKQFGSYEQYF. DNA for the CDR3: TGTGCCAGCAGCTTTTTTAAGCAGTTCGGCTCCTACGAGCAGTACTTC. The full variable domain, completed using reference TRBV11-1 and TRBJ2-7, is EAEVAQSPRYKITEKSQAVAFWCDPISGHATLYWYRQILGQGPELLVQFQDESVVDDSQLPKDRFSAERLKGVDSTLKIQPAELGDSAMYLCASSFFKQFGSYEQYFGPGTRLTVT.

The chain combines TRBV19 with TRBJ2-3; 13 bases fit TRBD2. Germline CDR1 reads LNHDA; CDR2 reads SQIVND (reference sequence). The junction had 6 bases not matched to a gene; V was cut back by 7 bases and J by 5 bases. CDR3 length: 15 amino acids. For the CDR3, the DNA is TGTGCCAGTACCCGACTAGCGGGAGGAATAGATACGCAGTATTTT. As protein: CASTRLAGGIDTQYF.

In its sample, this clonotype was seen many times. The chain links TRBV28 to TRBJ1-3; the D gene is possibly TRBD1 (6 bases). Germline loops: CDR1 MDHEN, CDR2 SYDVKM. The CDR3 consists of 16 residues. Trimming removed 5 bases from V and 2 bases from J, with 16 bases in between. The CDR3 nucleotides are TGTGCCAGCAGTCACGGTGGCGGGGGCACTGGAAACACCATATATTTT. Encoded protein: CASSHGGGGTGNTIYF. Filled out from reference TRBV28 and TRBJ1-3, the complete variable domain reads DVKVTQSSRYLVKRTGEKVFLECVQDMDHENMFWYRQDPGLGLRLIYFSYDVKMKEKGDIPEGYSVSREKKERFSLILESASTNQTSMYLCASSHGGGGTGNTIYFGEGSWLTVV.

The table lists this clonotype with many counts. The chain recombines TRBV7-2 with TRBJ2-7; 7 nucleotides line up with TRBD2. This CDR3 has 14 amino acids. V lost 3 bases and J lost 6; bases outside the gene matches: 8. CDR1 is SGHTA, CDR2 FQGNSA, per germline. CDR3 sequence reads: CASSLGGPIREQYF. The CDR3 region has the DNA TGTGCCAGCAGCTTGGGAGGGCCTATTCGCGAGCAGTACTTC.

This chain uses TRBV5-1 with TRBJ2-2; D is uncertain. V was clipped by 4 bases and J by 2 bases, with 15 bases between them. This CDR3 is 16 amino acids long. Germline V gene data show CDR1 as SGHRS and CDR2 as YFSETQ. The CDR3 bases are TGCGCCAGCAGCCCTGGTTTGACAAGAAACACCGGGGAGCTGTTTTTT. Its protein product is CASSPGLTRNTGELFF.

The genes are TRBV19 and TRBJ2-5, with TRBD1 matching 8 bases. The CDR3 sequence is 12 residues long. V shed 9 bases and J 7 bases; nucleotides not matched to a gene: 7. Germline CDR1 and CDR2: LNHDA and SQIVND (reference sequence). CDR3 sequence reads: CASKTGVGTQYF. DNA of the CDR3: TGTGCCAGCAAGACAGGGGTCGGGACCCAGTACTTC.

This clonotype was detected only a few times. The chain couples TRBV5-5 to TRBJ2-3; TRBD2 is a possible D gene (5 bases). V was shortened by 4 bases and J by 0 bases, with 15 bases between the two germline ends. This CDR3 comprises 16 residues. Germline lookup yields CDR1 SGHKS and CDR2 YYEKEE (reference sequence). DNA of the CDR3: TGTGCCAGCAGCCGCGGGTCGCAGACTAGCACAGATACGCAGTATTTT. Its translation is CASSRGSQTSTDTQYF. Filled out from reference TRBV5-5 and TRBJ2-3, the complete variable domain reads DAGVTQSPTHLIKTRGQQVTLRCSPISGHKSVSWYQQVLGQGPQFIFQYYEKEERGRGNFPDRFSARQFPNYSSELNVNALLLGDSALYLCASSRGSQTSTDTQYFGPGTRLTVL.

The sample holds many counts of this clonotype. This chain joins TRBV6-1 and TRBJ1-1; 12 nucleotides match TRBD1. Germline V gene data show CDR1 as MNHNS and CDR2 as SASEGT. The V segment lost 4 bases and the J segment 5 bases; nucleotides outside the gene matches: 2. This CDR3 spans 14 amino acids. Here the CDR3 DNA reads TGTGCCAGCAGTGGGGACAGGGGGCTTACTGAAGCTTTCTTT. Amino acid sequence: CASSGDRGLTEAFF.

The chain is built from TRBV19 and TRBJ1-4, with a tentative D call TRBD1 (5 bases). The germline V and J ends were trimmed by 10 bases and 2 bases, with 17 bases remaining between them. CDR1 is LNHDA and CDR2 is SQIVND in the germline V gene (reference sequence). The CDR3 extends over 15 amino acids. CDR3 protein: CATSLGDGTNEKLFF. In nucleotides, the CDR3 is TGTGCCACCTCACTTGGGGACGGTACTAATGAAAAACTGTTTTTT.

This clonotype was observed at least ten times. This chain joins TRBV20-1 and TRBJ2-1; 10 bases are shared with TRBD2. The CDR3 sequence is 14 residues long. The germline gives CDR1 DFQATT, CDR2 SNEGSKA (reference sequence). V was clipped by 5 bases and J by 4 bases; unmatched bases: 5. For the CDR3, the DNA is TGCAGTGCTGTTAGCGGGGGGTCGTACAATGAGCAGTTCTTC. Translating gives CSAVSGGSYNEQFF.

This clonotype was recorded a few times. The V gene is TRBV6-2 or TRBV6-3, the J gene TRBJ2-4, with TRBD2 matching over 14 bases. CDR1 is MNHEY and CDR2 is SVGEGT in the germline V gene. V dropped 6 bases and J dropped 8; count of bases not matched to a gene: 9. The CDR3 sequence is 16 residues long. For the CDR3, the DNA is TGTGCCAGCAGCACGACTAGCGGGAGGGCCCAGGACATTCAGTACTTC. Its translation is CASSTTSGRAQDIQYF.

This clonotype was counted only a few times. The genes are TRBV7-9 and TRBJ1-1; TRBD1 matches at 8 bases. Germline CDR1 and CDR2: SEHNR and FQNEAQ (reference sequence). Trimming at V came to 5 bases and at J to 5 bases, leaving 7 bases not matched to a gene. This CDR3 contains 14 residues. This CDR3 is CASSRQGFLTEAFF. For the CDR3, the DNA is TGTGCCAGCAGCCGACAGGGGTTTTTAACTGAAGCTTTCTTT. The variable domain in full, completed from reference TRBV7-9 and TRBJ1-1, reads DTGVSQNPRHKITKRGQNVTFRCDPISEHNRLYWYRQTLGQGPEFLTYFQNEAQLEKSRLLSDRFSAERPKGSFSTLEIQRTEQGDSAMYLCASSRQGFLTEAFFGQGTRLTVV.

Many counts were recorded for this clonotype. This chain uses TRBV7-8 with TRBJ2-1; the D gene could be TRBD1 or TRBD2 (5 bases each). V shed 8 bases and J shed 1 base, with 9 bases lying between them. This CDR3 comprises 13 residues. Per the germline V gene, CDR1 is SGHVS and CDR2 is FQNEAQ. The CDR3 nucleotides read TGTGCCAGCGGGGGAAGGTCCTACAATGAGCAGTTCTTC. As protein: CASGGRSYNEQFF. The entire variable domain, with the rest obtained from reference TRBV7-8 and TRBJ2-1, is as follows: GAGVSQSPRYKVAKRGQDVALRCDPISGHVSLFWYQQALGQGPEFLTYFQNEAQLDKSGLPSDRFFAERPEGSVSTLKIQRTQQEDSAVYLCASGGRSYNEQFFGPGTRLTVL.

The chain couples TRBV5-1 to TRBJ1-2, with TRBD1 as a possible D gene (5 bases). The CDR3 is 16 amino acids. Trimming removed 3 bases from V and 0 bases from J, with 15 bases in between. The V gene's germline CDR1 is SGHRS and CDR2 YFSETQ. This CDR3 is CASSWGRNPSNYGYTF. In DNA form, the CDR3 reads TGCGCCAGCAGCTGGGGACGGAACCCGTCTAACTATGGCTACACCTTC. The full variable domain, completed using reference TRBV5-1 and TRBJ1-2, is KAGVTQTPRYLIKTRGQQVTLSCSPISGHRSVSWYQQTPGQGLQFLFEYFSETQRNKGNFPGRFSGRQFSNSRSEMNVSTLELGDSALYLCASSWGRNPSNYGYTFGSGTRLTVV.

In its sample, this clonotype was seen many times. The chain employs TRBV20-1 and TRBJ2-7; 8 positions match TRBD2. In germline, CDR1 is DFQATT, CDR2 SNEGSKA (reference sequence). The V gene end was trimmed by 5 bases and the J gene end by 0 bases; junction bases not matched to a gene: 6. This CDR3 has 14 residues. CDR3 coding DNA: TGCAGTGCTGCGACTAGCGATAGCTCCTACGAGCAGTACTTC. This translates into CSAATSDSSYEQYF.

This clonotype was counted at least ten times. V and J are TRBV11-2 and TRBJ2-5, with TRBD1 as a possible D gene (6 bases). The CDR3 has 15 amino acids. With 5 bases removed from V and 1 base from J, the gap between germline ends came to 14 bases. CDR1 is SGHAT and CDR2 is FQNNGV in the germline V gene. CDR3 residues: CASSQGGQIQETQYF. The CDR3 DNA follows: TGTGCCAGCAGCCAAGGTGGACAGATCCAAGAGACCCAGTACTTC.

This clonotype was seen just once. DNA for the CDR3: TGTGCCAGCAGTGAATATACGGGGGGCACTAATGAAAAACTGTTTTTT. It translates to CASSEYTGGTNEKLFF. The chain has TRBV25-1 and TRBJ1-4; D might be TRBD1 (6 bases). CDR3 size: 16 residues. CDR1 MGHDK and CDR2 SYGVNS come from the germline V gene. V was shortened by 0 bases and J by 2 bases, with 10 bases between the two germline ends.